Listed here is a single T cell receptor beta chain. The authors' processing: The authors estimated nucleated cell counts from reference gene primer amplification. The assay was immunoSEQ multiplex PCR, and TCRdb's table has in-frame clones only and misses some. V, J and clone size were drawn from that table, and D and trimming were deduced from the DNA. Of a few hundred thousand clones listed, about nine tenths are singletons. This sample stems from a study of blood T cell repertoires in COVID-19. Study-wide background: Some COVID-19 samples were acute and others convalescent; all came from the United States, Italy and Spain. T cells, B-cell-depleted T cells, or PBMCs supplied cDNA or gDNA.

Cohorts were assigned according to the clinical history that participants reported. J lost 10 bases, V lost 5 bases, and 10 bases had no gene match. The CDR3 extends over 15 amino acids. The V gene's germline CDR1 is KGHSH and CDR2 LQKENI. The V call is TRBV18, the J call TRBJ1-6; 8 nucleotides match TRBD1. The sequenced sample consisted of PBMCs or T cells enriched from blood (not recorded which). This TCR came from a woman aged 40 to 55 with acute COVID-19. The CDR3 protein is CASSEQVTGDSPLHF. CDR3 sequence (DNA): TGTGCCAGCTCAGAACAGGTGACAGGGGACTCACCCCTCCACTTT.